The clone carrying this TCR beta chain counts as medium-sized (0.01 to 0.1%). What it recognizes is unknown. Mismatch with germline at one junction end may stem from a read error. The sample is drawn from a study of response to subunit inactivated influenza vaccine. Study-wide points: Each seasonal influenza vaccination, the authors suggested, recruits few new T cells.

The length of the CDR3 is 12 residues. MiXCR, applied by TCRdb to the RT-PCR reads, yields one record per CDR3 protein. Altogether more than 250,000 distinct CDR3 sequences are present, about a fifth being singletons, with the ten largest covering about 10%. This rearrangement joins TRBV12-3 or TRBV12-4 to TRBJ1-1; no definite D call. The clonotype comes from a man in his fifties or sixties who received an inactivated influenza vaccine. This specimen was PBMCs from blood, taken approximately 20 months after vaccination. The CDR3 is CASSLGNTEAFF. CDR3 nucleotide sequence: TGCGCCAGCAGCTTGGGGAACACTGAAGCTTTCTTT.